This T cell receptor beta chain was sequenced during a study of blood T cell repertoires in COVID-19. Study details: Sources were T cells, B-cell-depleted T cells, or PBMCs; the material itself was cDNA or gDNA.

CDR3 length: 14 amino acids. The germline V and J ends were trimmed by 1 base and 2 bases, with 9 bases remaining between them. Looked up from germline, CDR1 is SGHRS and CDR2 is YFSETQ. Repertoires were generated with immunoSEQ multiplex PCR, while TCRdb's copy carries only in-frame clones and drops some. This table has hundreds of thousands of clones, around 78% appearing once. Sequences were obtained from peripheral blood. The TCR originated in a woman in her seventies with active or convalescent COVID-19. The chain links TRBV5-1 to TRBJ2-5; D gene uncertain. CDR3 loop: CASSLSERQETQYF. CDR3 in DNA: TGCGCCAGCAGCTTGAGCGAAAGACAAGAGACCCAGTACTTC.